Listed below are T cell receptor beta chains from one sample, sequenced in a study of blood T cell repertoires in COVID-19. Assay: immunoSEQ multiplex PCR; the TCRdb copy retains only in-frame clones and omits some. The profile shows 100,000 or so clones, roughly 84% of them singletons. What was sequenced was peripheral blood. These receptors were obtained from a man in his 70s with active or convalescent COVID-19. Each CDR3 is given with its conserved first and last residue. D genes are given only for firm matches.

TRBD1	TRBV2	CASREQGARNSPLHF
TRBD2	TRBV3-1/TRBV3-2	CASSRPLAGGSNEQYF
.	TRBV7-9	CASSFVRSSYEQYF
.	TRBV27	CASSLGGVNTEAFF
TRBD1	TRBV19	CASSVQGARNQPQHF
.	TRBV7-6	CASSLRRGNQPQHF
TRBD1	TRBV19	CASSILLGQGGIEQFF
TRBD2	TRBV6-1	CASSATSGSSYNEQFF
TRBD1	TRBV18	CASSPGQTSNQPQHF
.	TRBV6-5	CASSYSSAGLYGYTF
TRBD1	TRBV6-4	CASSRQGSFHEQYF
TRBD1	TRBV5-8	CASSRRGQFLDAEAFF
TRBD1	TRBV28	CASRGTPGQGQGQYF
TRBD1	TRBV5-3	CARSSYRGQNQPQHF
TRBD2	TRBV9	CASSPSSGNYNEQFF
.	TRBV9	CASSVTSGYTDTQYF
TRBD2	TRBV5-4	CASRGAGGLETQYF
TRBD1	TRBV9	CASSHTGGLNTGELFF
.	TRBV7-6	CASSPKPYGGGTDTQYF
TRBD1	TRBV5-1	CASSSGQGSYEQYF
TRBD1	TRBV3-1/TRBV3-2	CASSQDRGRSPLHF
TRBD2	TRBV5-1	CASSLNGGALDTQYF
.	TRBV4-1	CASSQESGTYSPLHF
.	TRBV7-8	CASSLNRNTEAFF
TRBD1	TRBV5-1	CASSLAGTGGTDTQYF
.	TRBV3-1/TRBV3-2	CASSQQAQETQYF
.	TRBV6-1	CASSEQGLGNTIYF
TRBD1	TRBV5-4	CASSFRGQGTDTQYF
.	TRBV7-8	CASSLDGGLVYGYTF
.	TRBV4-3	CASSPPADSYEQYF
.	TRBV2	CASSARQGSYEQYF